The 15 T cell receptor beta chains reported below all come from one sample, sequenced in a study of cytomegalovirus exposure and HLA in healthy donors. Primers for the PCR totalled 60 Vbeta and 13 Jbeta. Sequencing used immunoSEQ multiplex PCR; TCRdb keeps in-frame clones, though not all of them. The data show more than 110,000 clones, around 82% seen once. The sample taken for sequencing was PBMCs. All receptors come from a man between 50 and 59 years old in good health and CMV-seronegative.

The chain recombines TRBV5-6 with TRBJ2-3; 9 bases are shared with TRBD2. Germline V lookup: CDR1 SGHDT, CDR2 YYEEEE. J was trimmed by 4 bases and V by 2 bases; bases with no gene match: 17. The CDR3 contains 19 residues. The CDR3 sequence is CASSLSRAGGLRRPDTQYF. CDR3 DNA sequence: TGTGCCAGCAGCTTATCAAGAGCGGGGGGCCTAAGACGGCCAGATACGCAGTATTTT. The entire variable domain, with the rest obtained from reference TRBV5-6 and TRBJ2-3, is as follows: DAGVTQSPTHLIKTRGQQVTLRCSPKSGHDTVSWYQQALGQGPQFIFQYYEEEERQRGNFPDRFSGHQFPNYSSELNVNALLLGDSALYLCASSLSRAGGLRRPDTQYFGPGTRLTVL.

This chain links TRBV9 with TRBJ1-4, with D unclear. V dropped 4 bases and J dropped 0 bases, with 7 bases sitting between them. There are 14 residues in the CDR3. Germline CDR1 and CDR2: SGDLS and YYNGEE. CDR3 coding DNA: TGTGCCAGCAGCCGGTATGCAACTAATGAAAAACTGTTTTTT. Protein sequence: CASSRYATNEKLFF.

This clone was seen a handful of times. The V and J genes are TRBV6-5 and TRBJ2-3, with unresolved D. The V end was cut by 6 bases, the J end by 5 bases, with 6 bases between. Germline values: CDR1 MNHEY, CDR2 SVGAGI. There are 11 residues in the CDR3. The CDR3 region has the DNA TGTGCCAGCAGACTTGGAGATACGCAGTATTTT. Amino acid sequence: CASRLGDTQYF.

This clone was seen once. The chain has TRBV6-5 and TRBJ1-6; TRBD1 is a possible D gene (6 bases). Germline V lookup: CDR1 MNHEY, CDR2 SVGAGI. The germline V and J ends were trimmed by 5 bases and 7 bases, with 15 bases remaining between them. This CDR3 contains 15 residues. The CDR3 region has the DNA TGTGCCAGCAGTCGCGGGGGGGGGCAAAATTCACCCCTCCACTTT. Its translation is CASSRGGGQNSPLHF.

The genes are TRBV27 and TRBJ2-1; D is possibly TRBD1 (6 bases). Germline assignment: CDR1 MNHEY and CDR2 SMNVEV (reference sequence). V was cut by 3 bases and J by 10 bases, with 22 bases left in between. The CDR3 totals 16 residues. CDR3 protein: CASSFRQDDPDYEQFF. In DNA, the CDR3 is TGTGCCAGCAGTTTTCGACAGGACGATCCCGATTACGAGCAGTTCTTC.

The CDR3 region has the DNA TGTGCCAGCAGCAACAGGGGAAATAGTGAAAAACTGTTTTTT. Translating it yields CASSNRGNSEKLFF. This chain links TRBV28 with TRBJ1-4; 7 nucleotides line up with TRBD1. Losses at the gene ends were 6 bases for V and 7 bases for J; bases not matched to a gene: 8. CDR1 MDHEN and CDR2 SYDVKM come from the germline V gene. CDR3 size: 14 residues.

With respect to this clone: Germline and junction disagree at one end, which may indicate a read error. CDR3 residues: CASSLATGPSTGELFF. DNA of the CDR3: TGTGCTAGCAGCCTAGCCACAGGCCCGAGCACCGGGGAGCTGTTTTTT. The chain employs TRBV7-7 and TRBJ2-2, with D perhaps being TRBD1 or TRBD2 (5 bases each). The germline gives CDR1 SSHAT, CDR2 FNYEAQ (reference sequence). The CDR3 spans 16 residues.

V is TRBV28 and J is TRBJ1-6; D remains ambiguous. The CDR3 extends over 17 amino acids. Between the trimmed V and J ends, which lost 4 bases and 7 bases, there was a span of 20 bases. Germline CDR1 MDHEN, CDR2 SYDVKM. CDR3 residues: CASSYRPERRSNSPLHF. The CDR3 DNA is TGTGCCAGCAGTTACCGGCCGGAGAGGAGAAGCAATTCACCCCTCCACTTT.

For the CDR3, the DNA is TGTGCCAGCAGTTCCCAACAACGGACTAGCGGGAGGGTGGAGACCCAGTACTTC. Amino acid sequence: CASSSQQRTSGRVETQYF. This rearrangement joins TRBV28 to TRBJ2-5; TRBD2 aligns across 15 bases. V lost 4 bases, J lost 5 bases, and 11 bases stayed unmatched. Germline V gene lookup returns CDR1 MDHEN and CDR2 SYDVKM. The CDR3 totals 18 residues.

CDR3 protein: CASSPGRGRSYNEQFF. The CDR3 DNA sequence: TGTGCCAGCAGCCCAGGCAGGGGTCGGTCCTACAATGAGCAGTTCTTC. The chain links TRBV7-9 to TRBJ2-1; D perhaps matches TRBD1 (6 bases). CDR3 length: 16 amino acids. The V end was cut by 5 bases, the J end by 1 base, with 15 bases between. Germline assignment: CDR1 SEHNR and CDR2 FQNEAQ (reference sequence).

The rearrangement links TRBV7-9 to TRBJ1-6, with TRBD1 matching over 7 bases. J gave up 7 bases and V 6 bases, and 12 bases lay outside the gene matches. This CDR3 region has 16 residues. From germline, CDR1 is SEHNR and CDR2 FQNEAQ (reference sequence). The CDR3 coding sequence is TGTGCCAGCAGTTCCGACCGCACCAGGGGGAATTCACCCCTCCACTTT. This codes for CASSSDRTRGNSPLHF.

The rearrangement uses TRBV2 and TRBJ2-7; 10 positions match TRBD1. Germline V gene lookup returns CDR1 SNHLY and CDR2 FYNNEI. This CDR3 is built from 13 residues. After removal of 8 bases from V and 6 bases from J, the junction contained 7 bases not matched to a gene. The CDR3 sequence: CASGRDRGGEQYF. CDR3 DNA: TGTGCCAGCGGTAGGGACAGGGGAGGCGAGCAGTACTTC.

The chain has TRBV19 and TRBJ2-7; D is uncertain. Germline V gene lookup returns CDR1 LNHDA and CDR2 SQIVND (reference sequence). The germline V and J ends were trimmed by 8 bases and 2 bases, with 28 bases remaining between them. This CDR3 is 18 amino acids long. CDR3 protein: CASSPGRQLLKSTYEQYF. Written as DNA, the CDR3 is TGTGCCAGTTCCCCAGGCAGGCAACTCTTAAAATCAACCTACGAGCAGTACTTC.

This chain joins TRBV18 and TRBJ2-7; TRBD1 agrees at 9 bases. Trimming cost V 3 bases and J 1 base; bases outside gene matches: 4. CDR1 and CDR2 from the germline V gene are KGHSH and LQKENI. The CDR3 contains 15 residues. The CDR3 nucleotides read TGTGCCAGCTCACCGACGGGACAGGGTTCCTACGAGCAGTACTTC. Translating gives CASSPTGQGSYEQYF.

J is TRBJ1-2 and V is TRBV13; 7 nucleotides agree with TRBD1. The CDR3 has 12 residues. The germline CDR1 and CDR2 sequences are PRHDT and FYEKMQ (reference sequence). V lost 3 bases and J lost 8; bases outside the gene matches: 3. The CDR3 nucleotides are TGTGCCAGCAGCTTTGGGACAGAAGGCTACACCTTC. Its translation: CASSFGTEGYTF.